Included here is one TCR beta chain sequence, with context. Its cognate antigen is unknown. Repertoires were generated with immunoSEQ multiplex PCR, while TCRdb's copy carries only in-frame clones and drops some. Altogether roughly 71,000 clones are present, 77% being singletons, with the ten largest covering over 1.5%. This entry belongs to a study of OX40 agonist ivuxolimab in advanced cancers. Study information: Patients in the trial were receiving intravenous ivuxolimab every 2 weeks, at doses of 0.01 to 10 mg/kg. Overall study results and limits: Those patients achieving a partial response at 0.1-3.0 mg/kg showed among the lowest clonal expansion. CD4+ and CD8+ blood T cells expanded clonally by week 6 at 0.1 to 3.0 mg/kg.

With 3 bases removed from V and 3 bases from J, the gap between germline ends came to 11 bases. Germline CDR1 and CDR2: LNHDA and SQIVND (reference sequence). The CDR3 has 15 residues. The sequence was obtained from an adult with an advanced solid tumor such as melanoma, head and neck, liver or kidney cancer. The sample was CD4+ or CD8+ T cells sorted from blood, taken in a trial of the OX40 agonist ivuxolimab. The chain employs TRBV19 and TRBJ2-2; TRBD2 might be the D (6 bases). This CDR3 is CASSIGRKYTGELFF. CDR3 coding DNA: TGTGCCAGTAGTATCGGGAGAAAATACACCGGGGAGCTGTTTTTT.